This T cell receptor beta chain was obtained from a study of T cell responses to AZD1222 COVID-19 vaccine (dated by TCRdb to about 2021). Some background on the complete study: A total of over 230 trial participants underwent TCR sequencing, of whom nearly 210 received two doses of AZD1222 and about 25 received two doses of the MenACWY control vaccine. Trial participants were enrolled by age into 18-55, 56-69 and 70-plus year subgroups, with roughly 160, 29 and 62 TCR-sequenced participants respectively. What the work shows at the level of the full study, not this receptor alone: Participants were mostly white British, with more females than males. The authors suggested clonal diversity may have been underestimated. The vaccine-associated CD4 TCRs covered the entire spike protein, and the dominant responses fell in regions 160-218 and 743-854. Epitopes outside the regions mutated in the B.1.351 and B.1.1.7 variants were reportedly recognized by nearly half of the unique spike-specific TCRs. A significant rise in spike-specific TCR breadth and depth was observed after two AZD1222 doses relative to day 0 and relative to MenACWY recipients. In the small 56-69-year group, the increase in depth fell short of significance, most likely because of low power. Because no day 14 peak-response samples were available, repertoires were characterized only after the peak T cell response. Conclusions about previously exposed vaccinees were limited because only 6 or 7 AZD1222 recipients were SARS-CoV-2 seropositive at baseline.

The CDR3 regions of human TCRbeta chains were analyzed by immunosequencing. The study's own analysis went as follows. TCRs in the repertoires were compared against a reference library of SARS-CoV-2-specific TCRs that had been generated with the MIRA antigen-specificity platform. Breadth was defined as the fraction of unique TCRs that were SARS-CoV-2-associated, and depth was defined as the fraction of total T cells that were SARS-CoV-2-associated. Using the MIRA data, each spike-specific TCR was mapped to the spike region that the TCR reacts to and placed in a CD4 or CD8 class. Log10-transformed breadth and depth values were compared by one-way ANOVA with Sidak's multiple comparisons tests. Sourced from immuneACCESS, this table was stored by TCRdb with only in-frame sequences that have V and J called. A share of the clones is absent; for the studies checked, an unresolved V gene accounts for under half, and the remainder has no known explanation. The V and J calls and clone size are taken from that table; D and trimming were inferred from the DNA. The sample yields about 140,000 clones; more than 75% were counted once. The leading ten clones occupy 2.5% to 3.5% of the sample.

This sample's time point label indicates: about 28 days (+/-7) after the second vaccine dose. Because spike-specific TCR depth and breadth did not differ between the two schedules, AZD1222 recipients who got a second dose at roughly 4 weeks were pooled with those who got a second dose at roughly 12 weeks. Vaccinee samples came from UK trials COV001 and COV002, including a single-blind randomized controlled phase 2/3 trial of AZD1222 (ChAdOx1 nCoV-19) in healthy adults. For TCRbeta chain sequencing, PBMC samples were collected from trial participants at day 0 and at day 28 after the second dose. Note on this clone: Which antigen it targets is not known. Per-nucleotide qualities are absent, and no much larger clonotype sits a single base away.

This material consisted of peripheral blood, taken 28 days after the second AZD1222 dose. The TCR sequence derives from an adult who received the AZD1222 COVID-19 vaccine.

The CDR3 region has the sequence CAIKEGVEHTQYF. The bases are TGTGCCATCAAGGAAGGGGTTGAACATACGCAGTATTTT. The V and J genes are TRBV10-3 and TRBJ2-3, with a weak D call of TRBD1 (5 bases match). V and J lose 7 bases and 7 bases, and a span of 15 bases separates them. The CDR3 sequence holds 13 residues, the cysteine and phenylalanine included. Only the CDR3 region is kept as DNA, spanning 39 bases read in frame from base 1. The germline V gene yields ENHRY for CDR1 and SYGVKD for CDR2.